The next 28 T cell receptor beta chains were all read from a single sample in a study of radiotherapy plus CTLA-4 blockade in lung cancer (dated by TCRdb to the late 2010s). The library was built by means of the immunoSEQ multiplex PCR assay. TCRdb provides this immuneACCESS table in a form limited to in-frame rearrangements. Some clones are lacking; in checked studies, under half of them reflect an unresolved V gene, and why the rest are absent is not known. The sample table shows tens of thousands of clones, and just over 75% are seen once. Of the sample, 3.5% to 4% falls within the top ten clones. The sequenced sample was peripheral blood, obtained from a patient treated with radiotherapy plus ipilimumab. These receptors came from a human donor with non-small cell lung cancer who had a partial response to radiotherapy plus ipilimumab.

This clone turned up a few times. The chain employs TRBV5-8 and TRBJ2-1, with 7 bases lining up with TRBD1. Germline lookup yields CDR1 SGHTS and CDR2 YDEGEE. The CDR3 is 13 amino acids. The V and J ends lost 2 bases and 7 bases, in that order; junction bases with no gene match: 3. The CDR3 region is CASSFVQGNEQFF. CDR3 coding DNA: TGTGCCAGCAGCTTCGTACAGGGGAATGAGCAGTTCTTC.

This sequence joins TRBV9 and TRBJ2-3, with D possibly TRBD2 on 5 matching bases. CDR3 length: 15 residues. Deletions cut 0 bases from V and 2 bases from J, with 10 bases between. Germline CDR1 is SGDLS and CDR2 is YYNGEE. The CDR3 DNA is TGTGCCAGCAGCGTAGCGAGCGGTTACACAGATACGCAGTATTTT. It encodes CASSVASGYTDTQYF.

The chain has TRBV4-3 and TRBJ2-7; D not resolved. V was pared by 0 bases and J by 5 bases, with 11 bases between. The germline CDR1 and CDR2 sequences are LGHNA and YSLEER. This CDR3 is built from 14 residues. CDR3 loop: CASSQDFGVNEQYF. DNA for the CDR3: TGCGCCAGCAGCCAAGATTTTGGAGTTAACGAGCAGTACTTC.

The J gene is TRBJ2-2, the V gene TRBV6-6; D gene unclear. Trimming took off 8 bases at V and 6 bases at J, with 10 bases between the two ends. Germline V gene data show CDR1 as MNHNY and CDR2 as SVGAGI (reference sequence). This CDR3 has 12 residues. The CDR3: CASVLPPGELFF. The CDR3, as DNA: TGTGCCAGCGTCCTACCCCCCGGGGAGCTGTTTTTT.

This sequence joins TRBV29-1 and TRBJ1-1, with 9 bases that match TRBD1. This CDR3 region has 13 residues. Germline values: CDR1 SQVTM, CDR2 ANQGSEA. After removal of 5 bases from V and 4 bases from J, the junction contained 5 bases not matched to a gene. The CDR3 DNA reads TGCAGCGTTTCACAGGGGGCTAGCACTGAAGCTTTCTTT. Its protein product is CSVSQGASTEAFF.

This chain connects TRBV7-2 to TRBJ2-7; 11 bases match TRBD1. The CDR3 has 17 amino acids. V lost 5 bases, J lost 7 bases, and 16 bases stayed unmatched. Germline loops: CDR1 SGHTA, CDR2 FQGNSA. The CDR3 DNA follows: TGTGCCAGCAGCAAAACGGCGGACAGGGGGCGAATAGGGGAGCAGTACTTC. Its protein is CASSKTADRGRIGEQYF. The full variable domain, completed using reference TRBV7-2 and TRBJ2-7, is GAGVSQSPSNKVTEKGKDVELRCDPISGHTALYWYRQSLGQGLEFLIYFQGNSAPDKSGLPSDRFSAERTGGSVSTLTIQRTQQEDSAVYLCASSKTADRGRIGEQYFGPGTRLTVT.

The V and J genes are TRBV6-1 and TRBJ1-3; TRBD1 matches at 10 bases. Germline loops: CDR1 MNHNS, CDR2 SASEGT. The CDR3 covers 16 residues. Germline trimming cut 2 bases from V and 2 bases from J; bases unmatched to any gene: 3. CDR3 bases: TGTGCCAGCAGTGAATGGGACAGGGGAACTGGAAACACCATATATTTT. This gives the protein CASSEWDRGTGNTIYF.

V is TRBV6-5 and J is TRBJ1-1, with TRBD1 as a possible D gene (6 bases). The CDR3 length is 13 residues. V was shortened by 2 bases and J by 6 bases, with 10 bases between the two germline ends. Germline loops: CDR1 MNHEY, CDR2 SVGAGI. The chain's CDR3 is CASSYVGASEAFF. In DNA, the CDR3 is TGTGCCAGCAGTTACGTGGGGGCGTCTGAAGCTTTCTTT.

The chain has TRBV28 and TRBJ1-2, with 11 bases lining up with TRBD1. The junction had 14 bases not matched to a gene; V was cut back by 5 bases and J by 6 bases. Germline V lookup: CDR1 MDHEN, CDR2 SYDVKM. The CDR3 is 17 residues long. The CDR3 region is CASSTDRGRRILNGYTF. DNA for the CDR3: TGTGCCAGCAGTACGGACAGGGGGCGCAGGATCCTTAATGGCTACACCTTC.

This clone was observed a single time. The V gene is TRBV6-5, the J gene TRBJ2-5, with TRBD2 identical over 9 bases. The CDR3 sequence is 15 residues long. In germline, CDR1 is MNHEY, CDR2 SVGAGI. Trimming removed 0 bases from V and 3 bases from J; junction bases left unmatched: 2. The CDR3 protein is CASSYSPSGEETQYF. The DNA of the CDR3 is TGTGCCAGCAGTTACTCCCCTAGCGGGGAAGAGACCCAGTACTTC.

The gene calls are TRBV6-1 and TRBJ2-5, with 14 bases that match TRBD2. The end of the DNA aligns better with TRBJ2-7, so the J call may be wrong. This CDR3 is 16 amino acids long. Germline CDR1 reads MNHNS; CDR2 reads SASEGT. CDR3 coding DNA: TGTGCCAGCAGTGAAGCCGGACTAGCGGGGGGCTACGAGCAGTACTTC. It codes for CASSEAGLAGGYEQYF.

This chain links TRBV5-1 with TRBJ2-7; D is possibly TRBD2 (6 bases). Germline CDR1 is SGHRS and CDR2 is YFSETQ. The CDR3 extends over 15 amino acids. V was trimmed by 4 bases and J by 3 bases, leaving 17 bases between them. The CDR3 DNA sequence: TGCGCCAGCAGCCCCGAAGCGGGCCTTGTCTACGAGCAGTACTTC. Its protein product is CASSPEAGLVYEQYF. The whole variable domain, remainder taken from reference TRBV5-1 and TRBJ2-7, is KAGVTQTPRYLIKTRGQQVTLSCSPISGHRSVSWYQQTPGQGLQFLFEYFSETQRNKGNFPGRFSGRQFSNSRSEMNVSTLELGDSALYLCASSPEAGLVYEQYFGPGTRLTVT.

The CDR3 DNA sequence: TGTGCCAGCAGCTCAACTGAGGGCTACACCTTC. This sequence encodes CASSSTEGYTF. The gene calls are TRBV7-9 and TRBJ1-2; no reliable D call. V dropped 4 bases and J dropped 8 bases, with 8 bases sitting between them. The V gene's germline CDR1 is SEHNR and CDR2 FQNEAQ (reference sequence). The CDR3 is 11 residues long.

This clone was picked up a small number of times. This chain's CDR3 is CASSQYQGGHGYTF. For the CDR3, the DNA is TGCGCCAGCAGCCAGTATCAGGGAGGGCATGGCTACACCTTC. The gene calls are TRBV4-3 and TRBJ1-2; D is possibly TRBD1 (5 bases). Trimming took 3 bases from V and 6 from J, leaving 14 bases between them. The germline CDR1 and CDR2 sequences are LGHNA and YSLEER. This CDR3 has 14 residues.

In DNA, the CDR3 is TGTGCCAGTAGTATAGCAGGGGCCGGGGAGCTGTTTTTT. Translation: CASSIAGAGELFF. The chain couples TRBV19 to TRBJ2-2; TRBD1 is a possible D gene (6 bases). This CDR3 has 13 amino acids. V was trimmed by 1 base and J by 6 bases, leaving 6 bases between them. CDR1 and CDR2 from the germline V gene are LNHDA and SQIVND (reference sequence). Full variable domain (missing parts from reference TRBV19 and TRBJ2-2): DGGITQSPKYLFRKEGQNVTLSCEQNLNHDAMYWYRQDPGQGLRLIYYSQIVNDFQKGDIAEGYSVSREKKESFPLTVTSAQKNPTAFYLCASSIAGAGELFFGEGSRLTVL.

CDR3 DNA sequence: TGTGCCAGTAGAGCGGATGGAGGGAAGGGAAGTGATGAAGCTTTCTTT. Translating gives CASRADGGKGSDEAFF. This chain links TRBV19 with TRBJ1-1; D not certain. The CDR3 is 16 residues long. With 6 bases removed from V and 7 bases from J, the gap between germline ends came to 24 bases. Looked up from germline, CDR1 is LNHDA and CDR2 is SQIVND (reference sequence).

This chain links TRBV6-5 with TRBJ2-1; D unresolved. Germline CDR1 MNHEY, CDR2 SVGAGI. The CDR3 runs 13 residues. V was shortened by 2 bases and J by 8 bases, with 10 bases between the two germline ends. CDR3 bases: TGTGCCAGCAGTTACCCCTTAAGCCATGAGCAGTTCTTC. Translated: CASSYPLSHEQFF.

The chain employs TRBV27 and TRBJ2-7; 8 bases align to TRBD1. CDR3 length equals 14 residues. The germline V gene encodes CDR1 MNHEY and CDR2 SMNVEV (reference sequence). Germline trimming cut 5 bases from V and 0 bases from J; bases unmatched to any gene: 3. CDR3 sequence: CASSKQGVSYEQYF. The CDR3 bases are TGTGCCAGCAGTAAACAGGGGGTCTCCTACGAGCAGTACTTC.

The V and J genes are TRBV6-6 and TRBJ1-2, with D possibly matching TRBD1 (5 bases). The germline gives CDR1 MNHNY, CDR2 SVGAGI (reference sequence). The CDR3 runs 15 residues. Trimming left V 2 bases short and J 4 bases short, with 14 bases between. The CDR3 spells CASSYVGGTSYGYTF. The CDR3 region has the DNA TGTGCCAGCAGTTACGTGGGGGGAACGTCCTATGGCTACACCTTC.

The V call is TRBV6-7, the J call TRBJ2-2; 12 nucleotides match TRBD1. TRBV6-7 is marked as an open reading frame, function uncertain. The CDR3 has 19 amino acids. Germline trimming cut 2 bases from V and 6 bases from J; bases unmatched to any gene: 13. The CDR3 DNA is TGTGCCAGCAGTTACGTGGGGACAGGGGGCCCCAGGTTGGCCGGGGAGCTGTTTTTT. Translated: CASSYVGTGGPRLAGELFF.

The rearrangement links TRBV29-1 to TRBJ2-7, with 7 nucleotides matching TRBD1. The CDR3 runs 13 residues. Losses at the gene ends were 5 bases for V and 1 base for J; bases not matched to a gene: 5. Germline CDR1 is SQVTM and CDR2 is ANQGSEA. CDR3 region: CSVSTTGSYEQYF. DNA for the CDR3: TGCAGCGTTTCGACGACAGGGTCCTACGAGCAGTACTTC.

V is TRBV15 and J is TRBJ2-2; a possible D gene is TRBD2 (6 bases). Germline-derived CDR1 and CDR2 are LNHNV and YYDKDF (reference sequence). The CDR3 runs to 15 residues. V lost 1 base, J lost 5 bases, and 11 bases lay in between. As DNA, the CDR3 is TGTGCCACCAGCAGAGTTCGGGGGTGGACCGGGGAGCTGTTTTTT. Translation gives CATSRVRGWTGELFF. Full variable domain (outside the CDR3, taken from reference TRBV15 and TRBJ2-2): DAMVIQNPRYQVTQFGKPVTLSCSQTLNHNVMYWYQQKSSQAPKLLFHYYDKDFNNEADTPDNFQSRRPNTSFCFLDIRSPGLGDTAMYLCATSRVRGWTGELFFGEGSRLTVL.

J is TRBJ1-1 and V is TRBV9, with a possible D match to TRBD1 (6 bases). The CDR3 extends over 13 amino acids. Trimming removed 8 bases from V and 10 bases from J, with 21 bases in between. Germline CDR1 SGDLS, CDR2 YYNGEE. The CDR3 is CASKYRYRAVAFF. DNA for the CDR3: TGTGCCAGTAAGTATAGGTACAGGGCGGTAGCTTTCTTT.

This clone was detected a few times. The chain is built from TRBV6-8 and TRBJ1-5; the D gene is possibly TRBD1 (5 bases). The CDR3 contains 14 residues. V lost 0 bases and J lost 5, with 8 bases in between. The germline V gene has CDR1 MNHGY and CDR2 SAAAGT. In nucleotides, the CDR3 is TGTGCCAGCAGTTACTCAGGGGCAGATCAGCCCCAGCATTTT. Its protein is CASSYSGADQPQHF.

This chain links TRBV9 with TRBJ2-1, with a possible D match to TRBD2 (6 bases). Deletions cut 0 bases from V and 2 bases from J, with 9 bases between. The CDR3 length is 15 residues. Germline lookup yields CDR1 SGDLS and CDR2 YYNGEE. This CDR3 is CASSVVPGAYNEQFF. CDR3 nucleotide sequence: TGTGCCAGCAGCGTAGTCCCGGGGGCCTACAATGAGCAGTTCTTC.

The chain links TRBV7-8 to TRBJ2-3, with a tentative D call TRBD1 (6 bases). The germline V gene has CDR1 SGHVS and CDR2 FQNEAQ. CDR3 length: 19 residues. The V end was cut by 2 bases, the J end by 0 bases, with 21 bases between. The CDR3, as DNA: TGTGCCAGCAGCTTACCCGGGGACACTGCCGCTTCTAGCACAGATACGCAGTATTTT. Its translation: CASSLPGDTAASSTDTQYF.

The rearrangement uses TRBV5-1 and TRBJ1-2; no clear D. Between the trimmed V and J ends, which lost 2 bases and 0 bases, there was a span of 8 bases. There are 14 residues in the CDR3. Germline V gene lookup returns CDR1 SGHRS and CDR2 YFSETQ. The CDR3 DNA is TGCGCCAGCAGCTTATCCCTCTCTAACTATGGCTACACCTTC. Translated: CASSLSLSNYGYTF.

This sequence joins TRBV7-2 and TRBJ2-1, with a tentative D call TRBD1 (6 bases). V was trimmed by 5 bases and J by 1 base, leaving 9 bases between them. The CDR3 totals 14 residues. Per germline, CDR1 SGHTA and CDR2 FQGNSA. The CDR3 protein is CASSMTGSYNEQFF. The CDR3, as DNA: TGTGCCAGCAGCATGACAGGTTCCTACAATGAGCAGTTCTTC. Variable domain in full (rest from reference TRBV7-2 and TRBJ2-1): GAGVSQSPSNKVTEKGKDVELRCDPISGHTALYWYRQSLGQGLEFLIYFQGNSAPDKSGLPSDRFSAERTGGSVSTLTIQRTQQEDSAVYLCASSMTGSYNEQFFGPGTRLTVL.